This T cell receptor beta chain is drawn from a study of control samples from healthy donors and cancer patients. The CDR3 is 16 residues long. CDR1 is LNHDA and CDR2 is SQIVND in the germline V gene (reference sequence). V lost 3 bases and J lost 2; bases outside the gene matches: 8. Profiled with immunoSEQ multiplex PCR; TCRdb holds only in-frame clones, not every one. The table includes about 170,000 clones, 75% to 95% detected once. The TCR comes from a young woman in good health. The sample was blood. The chain links TRBV19 to TRBJ2-3; 7 bases align to TRBD2. CDR3 loop: CASSIWTSTTTDTQYF. The CDR3 coding sequence is TGTGCCAGTAGTATTTGGACTAGTACCACCACAGATACGCAGTATTTT.